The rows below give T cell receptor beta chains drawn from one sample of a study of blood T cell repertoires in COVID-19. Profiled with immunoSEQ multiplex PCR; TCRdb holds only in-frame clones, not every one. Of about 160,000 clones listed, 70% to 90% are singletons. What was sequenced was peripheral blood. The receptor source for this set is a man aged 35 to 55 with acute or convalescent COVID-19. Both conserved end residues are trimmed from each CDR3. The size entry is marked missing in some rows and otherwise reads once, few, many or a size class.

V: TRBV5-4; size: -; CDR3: ASSLVARADEQY
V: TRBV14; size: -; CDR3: ASSQNSAGNNEQF
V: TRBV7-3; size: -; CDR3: ATSGVFGGELF
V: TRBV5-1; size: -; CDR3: ASSLPDRGAF
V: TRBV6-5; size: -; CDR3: ASSYSRVQEQF
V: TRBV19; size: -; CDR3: ASRSGRGDQPQH
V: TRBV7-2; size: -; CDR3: ASSLDNRSPLH
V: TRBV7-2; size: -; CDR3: ASSPYTEAF
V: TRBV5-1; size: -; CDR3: ASSRGVETQY
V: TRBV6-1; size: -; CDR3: ASSESRGTGSSYEQY
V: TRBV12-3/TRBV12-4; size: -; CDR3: ASSLPGQEQY
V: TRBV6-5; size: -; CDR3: ASRGTGVNEQF
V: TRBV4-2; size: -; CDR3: ASSQDPGLAGNTIY
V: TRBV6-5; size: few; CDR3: ASRLDSNYGYT
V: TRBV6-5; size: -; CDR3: ASSSLAQPQH
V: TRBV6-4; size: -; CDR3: ASRTGFYSGNTIY
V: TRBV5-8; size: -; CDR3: ASSFMSGKRKNTEAF
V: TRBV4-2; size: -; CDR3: ASSQAQGASTDTQY
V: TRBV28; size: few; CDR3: ASTYPGTPYGYT
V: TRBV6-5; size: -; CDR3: ASRAQGTRTDTQY
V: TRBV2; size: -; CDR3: ARGTPVSTDTQY
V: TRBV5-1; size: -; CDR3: ASSFQGNTEAF
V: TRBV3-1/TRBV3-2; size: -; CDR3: ASSQGGGATVYGYT
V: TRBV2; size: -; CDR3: ASSEGTGAGSPLH
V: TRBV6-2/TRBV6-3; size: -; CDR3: ASSPGSGSYNEQF
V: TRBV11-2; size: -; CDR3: ASSQGAPNEKLF
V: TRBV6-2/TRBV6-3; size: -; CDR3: ASSYLRTGETDTQY
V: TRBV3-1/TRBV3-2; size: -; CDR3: ASSQGSQGYNEQF
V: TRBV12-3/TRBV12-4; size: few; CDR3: ASSAKLDTEAF
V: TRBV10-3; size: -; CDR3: AISEVGGNTIY
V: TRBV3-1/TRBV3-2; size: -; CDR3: ASSPSGANYGYT
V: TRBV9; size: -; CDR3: ASSQSDSLGYEQY
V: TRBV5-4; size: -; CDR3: ASSLGGGGVSYEQY
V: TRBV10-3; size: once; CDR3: AISEGLGQGSGELF
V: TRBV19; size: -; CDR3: ASSRADQGHYGYT
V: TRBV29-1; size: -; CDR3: SVVGRGVTEAF
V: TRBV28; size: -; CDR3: ASSASGGAFSPLH
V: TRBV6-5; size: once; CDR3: ASEESTHTEAF
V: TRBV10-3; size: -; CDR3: AISGTSGAMGETQY
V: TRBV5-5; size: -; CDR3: ASRRGWGENTEAF
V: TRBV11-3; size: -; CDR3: ASSLDKMGGGSTEAF
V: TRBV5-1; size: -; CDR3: ASSLRSGGASSAGELF
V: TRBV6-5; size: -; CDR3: ASKQGIGTDTQY
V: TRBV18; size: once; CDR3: ASSPKGQGEVTQY
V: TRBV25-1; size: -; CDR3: ASTAGTGGGETQY
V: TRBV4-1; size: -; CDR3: ASSLILAGGYEQY
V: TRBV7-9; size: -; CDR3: ASSLIDLQGGEKLF